The rows below give T cell receptor beta chains drawn from one sample of a study of PD-1 blockade in classical Hodgkin lymphoma. Generated by immunoSEQ multiplex PCR, the TCRdb table keeps only in-frame clones and is missing some. The repertoire has 2,500 to 3,500 clones, more than 60% of them found once; the top ten carry roughly 9.8%. This specimen was CD8+ T cells from blood, taken at baseline. The receptors come from a human donor with classical Hodgkin lymphoma. The CDR3 runs from the conserved cysteine through the conserved F or W. The order of the fields is clone size, J gene, D gene, V gene, CDR3 DNA, CDR3 protein. A D gene is named only where the DNA matches it firmly. Size values are once, few and many counts, or a class for expanded clones, and some rows have none.

clone_size: NA
j_call: TRBJ2-5
d_call: TRBD2
v_call: TRBV4-1
cdr3_nt: TGCGCCAGCAGCCAACTAGCGGGAGAACAAGAGACCCAGTACTTC
cdr3_aa: CASSQLAGEQETQYF

clone_size: NA
j_call: TRBJ2-7
d_call: NA
v_call: TRBV5-4
cdr3_nt: TGTGCCAGCAGCTCCCGACCCACCTACGAGCAGTACTTC
cdr3_aa: CASSSRPTYEQYF

clone_size: NA
j_call: TRBJ2-3
d_call: NA
v_call: TRBV27
cdr3_nt: TGTGCCAGCAGTTTATTCCCAGATACGCAGTATTTT
cdr3_aa: CASSLFPDTQYF

clone_size: NA
j_call: TRBJ2-7
d_call: TRBD2
v_call: TRBV4-1
cdr3_nt: TGCGCCAGCAGCCAAGTAACATTTGGGACTAGCGGGAGTGGGGCCTACGAGCAGTACTTC
cdr3_aa: CASSQVTFGTSGSGAYEQYF

clone_size: NA
j_call: TRBJ1-2
d_call: TRBD1
v_call: TRBV5-4
cdr3_nt: TGTGCCAGCAGCTTGAGGTACCGCCAGGGGGGTTCTAACTATGGCTACACCTTC
cdr3_aa: CASSLRYRQGGSNYGYTF

clone_size: NA
j_call: TRBJ1-2
d_call: TRBD1
v_call: TRBV7-6
cdr3_nt: TGTGCCAGCAGCTTAGAGATTGGACAGGGGCAAGGCTACACCTTC
cdr3_aa: CASSLEIGQGQGYTF

clone_size: NA
j_call: TRBJ1-2
d_call: NA
v_call: TRBV28
cdr3_nt: TGTGCCAGCAGGCAGGACAGTTCCTTCTACTATGGCTACACCTTC
cdr3_aa: CASRQDSSFYYGYTF

clone_size: NA
j_call: TRBJ1-5
d_call: NA
v_call: TRBV28
cdr3_nt: TGTGCCAGCAGTTTGTTGGTCATCCAAGTTAATCAGCCCCAGCATTTT
cdr3_aa: CASSLLVIQVNQPQHF

clone_size: NA
j_call: TRBJ2-1
d_call: NA
v_call: TRBV12-5
cdr3_nt: TGTGCTAGTGCCTCAGGGTATGAGCAGTTCTTC
cdr3_aa: CASASGYEQFF

clone_size: once
j_call: TRBJ2-7
d_call: TRBD1
v_call: TRBV7-3
cdr3_nt: TGTGCCAGCAGCTTAACGGGGACAGGGTCCTACGAGCAGTACTTC
cdr3_aa: CASSLTGTGSYEQYF

clone_size: NA
j_call: TRBJ2-5
d_call: NA
v_call: TRBV27
cdr3_nt: TGTGCCAGTGGGCGGAAAGAGACCCAGTACTTC
cdr3_aa: CASGRKETQYF

clone_size: NA
j_call: TRBJ2-5
d_call: NA
v_call: TRBV28
cdr3_nt: TGTGCCAGCCGGACCGACTACCAAGAGACCCAGTACTTC
cdr3_aa: CASRTDYQETQYF

clone_size: once
j_call: TRBJ2-1
d_call: TRBD2
v_call: TRBV7-3
cdr3_nt: TGTGCCAGCAGCTTAACGTCTTATCGAAGCGGGAGTTTTAATGAGCAGTTCTTC
cdr3_aa: CASSLTSYRSGSFNEQFF

clone_size: NA
j_call: TRBJ2-3
d_call: NA
v_call: TRBV27
cdr3_nt: TGTGCCAGCAGTTCCATTCGGGAGGTTGGGGGACGGGGGGCACATACGCAGTATTTT
cdr3_aa: CASSSIREVGGRGAHTQYF

clone_size: few
j_call: TRBJ2-3
d_call: TRBD2
v_call: TRBV9
cdr3_nt: TGTGCCAGCAGCGTTCTAGCGGGCCCCACAGATACGCAGTATTTT
cdr3_aa: CASSVLAGPTDTQYF

clone_size: NA
j_call: TRBJ2-7
d_call: TRBD1
v_call: TRBV2
cdr3_nt: TGTGCCAGCAGTGGAGGCACAGGGGGTGCCTACGAGCAGTACTTC
cdr3_aa: CASSGGTGGAYEQYF

clone_size: NA
j_call: TRBJ2-3
d_call: NA
v_call: TRBV4-1
cdr3_nt: TGCGCCAGCAGCCAAGACCCAGCGGAGCTTAGCACAGATACGCAGTATTTT
cdr3_aa: CASSQDPAELSTDTQYF

clone_size: NA
j_call: TRBJ2-5
d_call: TRBD1
v_call: TRBV2
cdr3_nt: TGTGCCAGCAGTATCGGACAGGGTATCTTAGAGACCCAGTACTTC
cdr3_aa: CASSIGQGILETQYF

clone_size: NA
j_call: TRBJ2-5
d_call: NA
v_call: TRBV7-9
cdr3_nt: TGTGCCAGCAGCCGCAGAGGGACCCAAGAGACCCAGTACTTC
cdr3_aa: CASSRRGTQETQYF

clone_size: NA
j_call: TRBJ2-2
d_call: NA
v_call: TRBV6-5
cdr3_nt: TGTGCCAGCAGGCCAGGGAGTTTTAACACCGGGGAGCTGTTTTTT
cdr3_aa: CASRPGSFNTGELFF

clone_size: NA
j_call: TRBJ2-2
d_call: NA
v_call: TRBV4-3
cdr3_nt: TGCGCCAGCAGCCTCAAGGGGAGGGAGCTGTTTTTT
cdr3_aa: CASSLKGRELFF

clone_size: NA
j_call: TRBJ2-7
d_call: TRBD1
v_call: TRBV7-9
cdr3_nt: TGTGCCAGCAGCTTAGGAGGGGGCGGTTACGAGCAGTACTTC
cdr3_aa: CASSLGGGGYEQYF

clone_size: NA
j_call: TRBJ2-6
d_call: TRBD2
v_call: TRBV30
cdr3_nt: TGTGCCTGGAGCGGGGGGGCTGGGGCCAACGTCCTGACTTTC
cdr3_aa: CAWSGGAGANVLTF

clone_size: NA
j_call: TRBJ2-5
d_call: NA
v_call: TRBV6-6
cdr3_nt: TGTGCCAGCAGCCAACAGGTACCACAAGAGACCCAGTACTTC
cdr3_aa: CASSQQVPQETQYF

clone_size: NA
j_call: TRBJ1-2
d_call: TRBD1
v_call: TRBV10-3
cdr3_nt: TGTGCCATCGTGGGACAGGGCCATGGCTACACCTTC
cdr3_aa: CAIVGQGHGYTF

clone_size: NA
j_call: TRBJ2-1
d_call: TRBD2
v_call: TRBV4-1
cdr3_nt: TGCGCCAGCAGCCAAGACACTAGCGGATACAATGAGCAGTTCTTC
cdr3_aa: CASSQDTSGYNEQFF

clone_size: NA
j_call: TRBJ1-1
d_call: TRBD1
v_call: TRBV6-5
cdr3_nt: TGTGCCAGCAGTTACAACGACAGGGCCCAAGCTTTCTTT
cdr3_aa: CASSYNDRAQAFF

clone_size: NA
j_call: TRBJ2-1
d_call: TRBD2
v_call: TRBV5-1
cdr3_nt: TGCGCCAGCAGCTCCAGCGGGGGATACAATGAGCAGTTCTTC
cdr3_aa: CASSSSGGYNEQFF

clone_size: large
j_call: TRBJ2-1
d_call: NA
v_call: TRBV19
cdr3_nt: TGTGCCAGTACCCCAACCGGATGGAATGAGCAGTTCTTC
cdr3_aa: CASTPTGWNEQFF

clone_size: NA
j_call: TRBJ2-7
d_call: TRBD2
v_call: TRBV27
cdr3_nt: TGTGCCAGCAGTCCTAGCTCCGGACTAGCCCACTACGAGCAGTACTTC
cdr3_aa: CASSPSSGLAHYEQYF

clone_size: NA
j_call: TRBJ2-1
d_call: TRBD2
v_call: TRBV4-1
cdr3_nt: TGCGCCAGCAGCCAAGGTCCGGGGGAGGGCTCCTACAATGAGCAGTTCTTC
cdr3_aa: CASSQGPGEGSYNEQFF

clone_size: NA
j_call: TRBJ1-2
d_call: TRBD1
v_call: TRBV13
cdr3_nt: TGTGCCAGCAGCCTTAGGGCAGGGGGATTCAACTATGGCTACACCTTC
cdr3_aa: CASSLRAGGFNYGYTF

clone_size: few
j_call: TRBJ2-7
d_call: NA
v_call: TRBV5-1
cdr3_nt: TGCGCCAGCAGCTGGACCTGGGGGACCTACGAGCAGTACTTC
cdr3_aa: CASSWTWGTYEQYF

clone_size: once
j_call: TRBJ2-3
d_call: NA
v_call: TRBV28
cdr3_nt: TGTGCCAGCAGTTTCTTAGCGGGCACAGATACGCAGTATTTT
cdr3_aa: CASSFLAGTDTQYF

clone_size: NA
j_call: TRBJ2-7
d_call: TRBD2
v_call: TRBV5-1
cdr3_nt: TGCGCCAGCAGCGCGGGGGAGGTAGGGTACCCCTACGAGCAGTACTTC
cdr3_aa: CASSAGEVGYPYEQYF

clone_size: NA
j_call: TRBJ2-4
d_call: NA
v_call: TRBV5-5
cdr3_nt: TGTGCCAGCAGCTCACGGGATGGGTACAAAAACATTCAGTACTTC
cdr3_aa: CASSSRDGYKNIQYF

clone_size: NA
j_call: TRBJ2-7
d_call: TRBD1
v_call: TRBV19
cdr3_nt: TGTGCCAGTAGTACGAGGGACAGCTCCTACGAGCAGTACTTC
cdr3_aa: CASSTRDSSYEQYF

clone_size: NA
j_call: TRBJ2-5
d_call: NA
v_call: TRBV29-1
cdr3_nt: TGCAGCGTTGAGGTAGAGACCCAGTACTTC
cdr3_aa: CSVEVETQYF

clone_size: NA
j_call: TRBJ2-1
d_call: NA
v_call: TRBV5-8
cdr3_nt: TGTGCCAGCAGCTTTCCTCCAGACAATGAGCAGTTCTTC
cdr3_aa: CASSFPPDNEQFF

clone_size: NA
j_call: TRBJ2-7
d_call: TRBD2
v_call: TRBV2
cdr3_nt: TGTGCCAGCAGTGAAGCCCTAGCGGGACCAATCTACGAGCAGTACTTC
cdr3_aa: CASSEALAGPIYEQYF

clone_size: NA
j_call: TRBJ2-1
d_call: TRBD2
v_call: TRBV29-1
cdr3_nt: TGCAGCGTGAGCGGGAGCTACAATGAGCAGTTCTTC
cdr3_aa: CSVSGSYNEQFF

clone_size: few
j_call: TRBJ2-4
d_call: NA
v_call: TRBV19
cdr3_nt: TGTGCCAGTAGTAGCACAGGGTGGAACATTCAGTACTTC
cdr3_aa: CASSSTGWNIQYF

clone_size: NA
j_call: TRBJ2-1
d_call: TRBD2
v_call: TRBV27
cdr3_nt: TGTGCCAGCAGCCTCGGACTAGCGGGAGACAATGAGCAGTTCTTC
cdr3_aa: CASSLGLAGDNEQFF

clone_size: NA
j_call: TRBJ2-1
d_call: NA
v_call: TRBV7-9
cdr3_nt: TGTGCCAGCAGCCCTATCAATCCCAATGAGCAGTTCTTC
cdr3_aa: CASSPINPNEQFF

clone_size: NA
j_call: TRBJ2-1
d_call: NA
v_call: TRBV27
cdr3_nt: TGTGCCAGCAGTTTATCCGCGGGAAATGAGCAGTTCTTC
cdr3_aa: CASSLSAGNEQFF

clone_size: NA
j_call: TRBJ2-5
d_call: NA
v_call: TRBV7-3
cdr3_nt: TGTGCCAGCAGCTCTATGGGGGCGGCGAGGGAGACCCAGTACTTC
cdr3_aa: CASSSMGAARETQYF

clone_size: large
j_call: TRBJ2-7
d_call: TRBD1
v_call: TRBV6-1
cdr3_nt: TGTGCCAGCCTGGGACAGGGCGTCGAGCAGTACTTC
cdr3_aa: CASLGQGVEQYF

clone_size: NA
j_call: TRBJ1-6
d_call: TRBD1
v_call: TRBV28
cdr3_nt: TGTGCCAGCAGTCTGGGGGGGACAGTAAATTCACCCCTCCACTTT
cdr3_aa: CASSLGGTVNSPLHF

clone_size: few
j_call: TRBJ1-1
d_call: NA
v_call: TRBV27
cdr3_nt: TGTGCCAGCAGTTTGGCGAGGGGCGGGACTGAAGCTTTCTTT
cdr3_aa: CASSLARGGTEAFF

clone_size: NA
j_call: TRBJ2-7
d_call: NA
v_call: TRBV7-3
cdr3_nt: TGTGCCAGCAGCCCAGGGCCTTCCTACGAGCAGTACTTC
cdr3_aa: CASSPGPSYEQYF

clone_size: once
j_call: TRBJ1-5
d_call: NA
v_call: TRBV27
cdr3_nt: TGTGCCAGCAGTTTAGAGGGGTGGGGGGGCGGCAATCAGCCCCAGCATTTT
cdr3_aa: CASSLEGWGGGNQPQHF

clone_size: once
j_call: TRBJ1-1
d_call: NA
v_call: TRBV7-8
cdr3_nt: TGTGCCAGCAGCTTAAAGTATACTGAAGCTTTCTTT
cdr3_aa: CASSLKYTEAFF

clone_size: NA
j_call: TRBJ1-3
d_call: NA
v_call: TRBV5-6
cdr3_nt: TGTGCCAGCACCAACGTGGGGGGCTCTGGAAACACCATATATTTT
cdr3_aa: CASTNVGGSGNTIYF

clone_size: NA
j_call: TRBJ2-2
d_call: TRBD1
v_call: TRBV4-1
cdr3_nt: TGCGCCAGCAGCCGAAGGGACAGGAACACCGGGGAGCTGTTTTTT
cdr3_aa: CASSRRDRNTGELFF

clone_size: NA
j_call: TRBJ2-6
d_call: NA
v_call: TRBV7-8
cdr3_nt: TGTGCCAGCAGCTTAGTGAAGAGGGTTGGGGCCAACGTCCTGACTTTC
cdr3_aa: CASSLVKRVGANVLTF

clone_size: few
j_call: TRBJ2-5
d_call: TRBD2
v_call: TRBV7-6
cdr3_nt: TGTGCCAGCAGCTTAATCTTGGTAGCGGGGGGGCAAGAGACCCAGTACTTC
cdr3_aa: CASSLILVAGGQETQYF

clone_size: NA
j_call: TRBJ2-3
d_call: TRBD2
v_call: TRBV9
cdr3_nt: TGTGCCAGCAGCGAGGCGGGAGGTAAAGATACGCAGTATTTT
cdr3_aa: CASSEAGGKDTQYF

clone_size: NA
j_call: TRBJ1-2
d_call: NA
v_call: TRBV7-8
cdr3_nt: TGTGCCAGCAGCTTCAGGGACCCTGAATTAGCTGTCTATGGCTACACCTTC
cdr3_aa: CASSFRDPELAVYGYTF